This entry concerns a single T cell receptor (beta chain). The antigen is not known. Trimming cost V 0 bases and J 2 bases, with 12 bases left between them. The CDR3 contains 16 residues. CDR1 SGHRS and CDR2 YFSETQ come from the germline V gene. The table came from immunoSEQ multiplex PCR; TCRdb's copy has only in-frame clones and leaves some out. Among 850 to 1,000 clones listed, more than 85% were seen once. The data were obtained in a study of chemoradiotherapy in HPV16-positive cancers. Study overall: Candidate HPV-specific clones and shared TCR motifs came from two HPV16-positive patients. Study-level findings and limits: HPV-specific T cells were functionally defined from only a couple of HPV16-positive patients.

The chain joins TRBV5-1 to TRBJ2-1; possibly TRBD2 for D (6 bases). The receptor was isolated from a human donor with HPV-associated anogenital cancer. The sequencing used tumor tissue, collected from a patient who underwent chemoradiotherapy. The chain's CDR3 is CASSLDSGSAYNEQFF. The CDR3 nucleotides are TGCGCCAGCAGCTTGGATTCCGGGAGCGCCTACAATGAGCAGTTCTTC. Based on the CDR3 plus reference TRBV5-1 and TRBJ2-1, the full variable domain is KAGVTQTPRYLIKTRGQQVTLSCSPISGHRSVSWYQQTPGQGLQFLFEYFSETQRNKGNFPGRFSGRQFSNSRSEMNVSTLELGDSALYLCASSLDSGSAYNEQFFGPGTRLTVL.